The next 8 T cell receptor beta chains were all read from a single sample in a study of T cells in Graves' hyperthyroidism and ophthalmopathy (dated by TCRdb to between 2018 and 2020). Receptors were amplified or captured by multiplex PCR. Instrument used: Illumina HiSeq 2000. The TCR beta CDR3 regions were amplified from RNA transcripts. The TCR CDR3 was subjected to a first round of RT-PCR using the HTBI primer set and the Qiagen OneStep RT-PCR kit. TCRdb handled the public reads itself, with Q25 trimming in fastp and clone calling in MiXCR, and kept productive beta chains. Each entry is one CDR3 protein sequence, shown with its most common DNA and genes. Across this sample there are 550,000 to 650,000 distinct CDR3 sequences, with roughly 15% seen only once. 14% of the sample goes to the ten largest clones. Sequenced input: blood. Receptor source: a middle-aged woman with Graves' hyperthyroidism.

The V and J genes are TRBV6-2 or TRBV6-3 and TRBJ2-3; weak D call: TRBD2 (5 bases). In germline, CDR1 is MNHEY, CDR2 SVGEGT. V was clipped by 7 bases and J by 4 bases, with 15 bases between them. The CDR3 covers 14 residues. This CDR3 is CASNPRTPPDTQYF. The CDR3 DNA is TGTGCCAGCAACCCGAGGACTCCTCCAGATACGCAGTATTTT.

CDR3 coding DNA: TGTGCCAGCAGCCCGCTAAGCGCCACCGGGGAGCTGTTTTTT. Translation: CASSPLSATGELFF. The chain carries TRBV7-9 and TRBJ2-2; D call uncertain. CDR1 is SEHNR, CDR2 FQNEAQ, per germline (reference sequence). The CDR3 covers 14 residues. The V and J ends lost 5 bases and 4 bases respectively, with 11 bases between them. The variable domain in full, completed from reference TRBV7-9 and TRBJ2-2, reads DTGVSQNPRHKITKRGQNVTFRCDPISEHNRLYWYRQTLGQGPEFLTYFQNEAQLEKSRLLSDRFSAERPKGSFSTLEIQRTEQGDSAMYLCASSPLSATGELFFGEGSRLTVL.

This clonotype was recorded a few times. This rearrangement joins TRBV20-1 to TRBJ1-2; D remains unclear. Trimming cost V 6 bases and J 2 bases, with 25 bases left between them. Germline V CDR1 and CDR2: DFQATT, SNEGSKA (reference sequence). The CDR3 sequence is 17 residues long. The CDR3 reads CSALTQPGHLPNYGYTF. CDR3 bases: TGCAGTGCCCTAACTCAGCCGGGCCACCTTCCCAACTATGGCTACACCTTC.

This clonotype is a singleton in its sample. This chain connects TRBV18 to TRBJ1-5, with a tentative D call TRBD1 (5 bases). This CDR3 region has 14 residues. The V gene's germline CDR1 is KGHSH and CDR2 LQKENI. V dropped 5 bases and J dropped 5 bases, with 13 bases sitting between them. The CDR3 here is CASSRAWGDQPQHF. As DNA, the CDR3 is TGTGCCAGCTCAAGGGCTTGGGGGGATCAGCCCCAGCATTTT.

This clonotype was counted ten times or more. The genes are TRBV24-1 and TRBJ2-1; D remains unclear. Germline-derived CDR1 and CDR2 are KGHDR and SFDVKD. V lost 2 bases and J lost 6, with 13 bases in between. CDR3 length: 15 residues. The DNA for the CDR3 is TGTGCCACCAGTGATTCCTCTACCCAAGGCAATGAGCAGTTCTTC. It codes for CATSDSSTQGNEQFF.

This clonotype was detected only a few times. The chain carries TRBV27 and TRBJ1-2; 8 bases map to TRBD1. Germline trimming cut 5 bases from V and 8 bases from J; bases unmatched to any gene: 10. CDR1 and CDR2 (germline): MNHEY, SMNVEV (reference sequence). CDR3 length equals 14 residues. The DNA for the CDR3 is TGTGCCAGCAGTCCGGATTGGGACAGGAAAGGCTACACCTTC. Translated, it gives CASSPDWDRKGYTF.

The sample holds a few counts of this clonotype. V is TRBV5-5 and J is TRBJ2-7, with D possibly being TRBD2 (5 bases). This CDR3 spans 14 amino acids. The germline gives CDR1 SGHKS, CDR2 YYEKEE (reference sequence). The V and J ends lost 2 bases and 2 bases respectively, with 11 bases between them. CDR3 loop: CASSFSSSAYEQYF. CDR3 nucleotides: TGTGCCAGCAGCTTTTCTAGCTCGGCCTACGAGCAGTACTTC.

This clonotype was observed many times. V and J are TRBV20-1 and TRBJ2-5, with 10 bases that match TRBD2. The CDR3 length is 14 residues. The V and J ends lost 5 bases and 4 bases, in that order; junction bases with no gene match: 7. The V gene's germline CDR1 is DFQATT and CDR2 SNEGSKA (reference sequence). The CDR3 reads CSAWSGRAPETQYF. CDR3 nucleotide sequence: TGCAGTGCTTGGAGCGGGAGGGCCCCAGAGACCCAGTACTTC.